A single sample gave rise to the 21 T cell receptor beta chains below, sequenced in a study of blood T cell repertoires in COVID-19. Repertoires were generated with immunoSEQ multiplex PCR, while TCRdb's copy carries only in-frame clones and drops some. The sample contains around 16,000 clones, roughly nine tenths of which appear only once. The sample taken for sequencing was peripheral blood. The receptors come from a man older than 75 with acute or convalescent COVID-19.

This chain links TRBV10-2 with TRBJ1-6, with 8 bases that match TRBD1. Germline V gene lookup returns CDR1 WSHSY and CDR2 SAAADI. CDR3 size: 14 residues. The J segment lost 2 bases and the V segment lost 9 bases, leaving 3 bases of the junction unmatched. The CDR3 coding sequence is TGCGCCAGTGGGACAGGTGCCTATAATTCACCCCTCCACTTT. It yields the protein CASGTGAYNSPLHF.

The J gene is TRBJ1-2, the V gene TRBV5-1, with 7 positions matching TRBD1. V lost 2 bases, J lost 4 bases, and 11 bases stayed unmatched. The CDR3 extends over 16 amino acids. Germline-derived CDR1 and CDR2 are SGHRS and YFSETQ. Written as DNA, the CDR3 is TGCGCCAGCAGCTTAACTACCGGGACAGACACCTATGGCTACACCTTC. It encodes CASSLTTGTDTYGYTF.

The V gene is TRBV19, the J gene TRBJ1-1; 8 nucleotides line up with TRBD1. Germline CDR1 and CDR2: LNHDA and SQIVND (reference sequence). Trimming removed 6 bases from V and 3 bases from J; junction bases left unmatched: 6. There are 14 residues in the CDR3. DNA for the CDR3: TGTGCCAGTAGACCTCTGACAGGGGACACTGAAGCTTTCTTT. Its protein product is CASRPLTGDTEAFF.

The chain carries TRBV30 and TRBJ1-3; D gene unclear. Germline values: CDR1 GTSNPN, CDR2 SVGIG (reference sequence). The V end was cut by 3 bases, the J end by 3 bases, with 3 bases between. The CDR3 has 11 residues. CDR3 bases: TGTGCCTGGAGCGTTGGAAACACCATATATTTT. Translating it yields CAWSVGNTIYF. The full variable domain, its missing parts supplied by reference TRBV30 and TRBJ1-3, is SQTIHQWPATLVQPVGSPLSLECTVEGTSNPNLYWYRQAAGRGLQLLFYSVGIGQISSEVPQNLSASRPQDRQFILSSKKLLLSDSGFYLCAWSVGNTIYFGEGSWLTVV.

This clone appeared once. CDR3 loop: CASSQTGANTEAFF. The CDR3 nucleotides are TGTGCCAGCAGCCAGACAGGGGCTAACACTGAAGCTTTCTTT. The rearrangement uses TRBV3-1 (or the pseudogene TRBV3-2) and TRBJ1-1; 8 bases agree with TRBD1. The CDR3 loop spans 14 amino acids. The J segment lost 2 bases and the V segment lost 3 bases, leaving 2 bases of the junction unmatched. CDR1 is LGHDT, CDR2 YNNKEL, per germline (reference sequence).

DNA for the CDR3: TGCGCCAGCAGCTTGGAACAGGGGGCCGGCACTGAAGCTTTCTTT. Encoded protein: CASSLEQGAGTEAFF. The rearrangement links TRBV5-1 to TRBJ1-1; 9 positions match TRBD1. CDR3 size: 15 residues. CDR1 SGHRS and CDR2 YFSETQ come from the germline V gene. J lost 4 bases, V lost 0 bases, and 4 bases had no gene match.

The chain is built from TRBV5-1 and TRBJ2-2; D perhaps matches TRBD1 (5 bases). This CDR3 comprises 13 residues. V lost 7 bases and J 6 bases, leaving 13 bases between the germline ends. The germline gives CDR1 SGHRS, CDR2 YFSETQ. The CDR3: CASGDSNSGELFF. The CDR3 DNA follows: TGCGCCAGCGGCGACAGTAACTCCGGGGAGCTGTTTTTT. The whole variable domain, filled in from reference TRBV5-1 and TRBJ2-2, reads KAGVTQTPRYLIKTRGQQVTLSCSPISGHRSVSWYQQTPGQGLQFLFEYFSETQRNKGNFPGRFSGRQFSNSRSEMNVSTLELGDSALYLCASGDSNSGELFFGEGSRLTVL.

The chain combines TRBV25-1 with TRBJ1-1, with D maybe TRBD1 (6 bases). The CDR3 has 16 amino acids. Between the trimmed V and J ends, which lost 3 bases and 2 bases, there was a span of 16 bases. Germline lookup yields CDR1 MGHDK and CDR2 SYGVNS. As DNA, the CDR3 is TGTGCCAGCAGTGAGACAGGACTTATAACTAACACTGAAGCTTTCTTT. It translates to CASSETGLITNTEAFF.

V and J are TRBV11-1 and TRBJ2-1; 9 bases are shared with TRBD2. The CDR3 covers 15 residues. Trimming removed 8 bases from V and 4 bases from J; junction bases left unmatched: 9. Germline-derived CDR1 and CDR2 are SGHAT and FQDESV (reference sequence). The CDR3 sequence: CASALAGALYNEQFF. The CDR3 bases are TGTGCCAGCGCATTAGCGGGGGCTTTATACAATGAGCAGTTCTTC.

This sequence joins TRBV5-4 and TRBJ1-1; 8 positions agree with TRBD1. The V gene end was trimmed by 4 bases and the J gene end by 5 bases; junction bases not matched to a gene: 10. The CDR3 extends over 15 amino acids. Per the germline V gene, CDR1 is SGHNT and CDR2 is YYREEE (reference sequence). The chain's CDR3 is CASSPRSGGETEAFF. The CDR3 DNA reads TGTGCCAGCAGCCCACGCTCAGGGGGCGAGACTGAAGCTTTCTTT. The full variable domain, with the rest looked up from reference TRBV5-4 and TRBJ1-1, is ETGVTQSPTHLIKTRGQQVTLRCSSQSGHNTVSWYQQALGQGPQFIFQYYREEENGRGNFPPRFSGLQFPNYSSELNVNALELDDSALYLCASSPRSGGETEAFFGQGTRLTVV.

The CDR3 region has the DNA TGTGCCAGCAGTTACTCGGACAGGCTCTCCAACGGCTACACCTTC. Translated: CASSYSDRLSNGYTF. This chain connects TRBV6-5 to TRBJ1-2, with 7 bases identical to TRBD1. With 0 bases clipped from V and 8 bases from J, the junction kept 9 bases outside the gene matches. CDR1 and CDR2 from the germline V gene are MNHEY and SVGAGI. The CDR3 length is 15 residues.

The rearrangement joins TRBV7-2 to TRBJ2-1; the match to TRBD2 covers 9 bases. CDR1 and CDR2 (germline): SGHTA, FQGNSA. V shed 6 bases and J 5 bases; nucleotides not matched to a gene: 8. The CDR3 sequence is 15 residues long. The chain's CDR3 is CASSQRLAANNEQFF. CDR3 nucleotide sequence: TGTGCCAGCAGTCAGAGACTAGCGGCCAACAATGAGCAGTTCTTC.

This clone has a handful of counts. V usage is TRBV19 and J usage is TRBJ2-2, with D hard to call. Germline V lookup: CDR1 LNHDA, CDR2 SQIVND (reference sequence). Trimming cost V 6 bases and J 0 bases, with 5 bases left between them. The CDR3 has 13 residues. CDR3 in DNA: TGTGCCAGTAGATCCACGAACACCGGGGAGCTGTTTTTT. Its protein is CASRSTNTGELFF.

V usage is TRBV28 and J usage is TRBJ2-3, with D unclear. Germline V lookup: CDR1 MDHEN, CDR2 SYDVKM. V was pared by 6 bases and J by 3 bases, with 4 bases between. CDR3 length: 11 residues. CDR3 in DNA: TGTGCCAGCAGCCTAACAGATACGCAGTATTTT. This codes for CASSLTDTQYF.

The chain has TRBV6-7 and TRBJ1-1, with a possible D match to TRBD1 (6 bases). TRBV6-7 carries the ORF label, with uncertain function. The ends were cut back, 4 bases at V and 1 base at J, with 22 bases in the middle. This CDR3 has 18 amino acids. The CDR3 coding sequence is TGTGCCAGCAGTTCGGGAAGGGACACCTTGGGAGAGAACACTGAAGCTTTCTTT. It specifies CASSSGRDTLGENTEAFF.

This chain links TRBV13 with TRBJ1-3, with D hard to call. CDR3 length equals 12 residues. V lost 8 bases and J lost 4, with 9 bases in between. Germline V gene sequence: CDR1 PRHDT, CDR2 FYEKMQ (reference sequence). The CDR3 nucleotides read TGTGCCAGCCTAAAGTCCGGAAACACCATATATTTT. Encoded protein: CASLKSGNTIYF.

V usage is TRBV7-8 and J usage is TRBJ2-7, with TRBD1 as a possible D gene (7 bases). Germline V lookup: CDR1 SGHVS, CDR2 FQNEAQ. This CDR3 contains 15 residues. Trimming took 4 bases from V and 6 from J, leaving 19 bases between them. DNA for the CDR3: TGTGCCAGCAGCTGGGGGGACAGATCCGGTGGCGAGCAGTACTTC. It specifies CASSWGDRSGGEQYF.

The J gene is TRBJ1-5, the V gene TRBV10-2, with 10 nucleotides matching TRBD1. Per germline, CDR1 WSHSY and CDR2 SAAADI. The CDR3 totals 14 residues. V shed 8 bases and J 5 bases; nucleotides not matched to a gene: 6. Here the CDR3 reads CASSGQGYDQPQHF. CDR3 DNA sequence: TGCGCCAGCTCGGGACAGGGGTACGATCAGCCCCAGCATTTT.

V gene TRBV2 combines with J gene TRBJ1-1; D gene uncertain. Germline V CDR1 and CDR2: SNHLY, FYNNEI. The germline V and J ends were trimmed by 5 bases and 0 bases, with 4 bases remaining between them. The CDR3 covers 12 residues. CDR3 amino acids: CASSTMNTEAFF. In DNA form, the CDR3 reads TGTGCCAGCAGTACAATGAACACTGAAGCTTTCTTT.

The gene calls are TRBV30 and TRBJ1-2, with unresolved D. Germline CDR1 and CDR2: GTSNPN and SVGIG (reference sequence). The CDR3 has 12 amino acids. The CDR3 region is CARSTANYGYTF. The CDR3 DNA sequence: TGTGCTCGCTCCACAGCAAACTATGGCTACACCTTC.

J is TRBJ1-1 and V is TRBV18, with TRBD1 matching 8 bases. This CDR3 contains 14 residues. The germline V gene has CDR1 KGHSH and CDR2 LQKENI. With V trimmed by 3 bases and J by 4 bases, 4 bases remained unmatched. The CDR3 coding sequence is TGTGCCAGCTCACCGTTGACAGGGGCCACTGAAGCTTTCTTT. As protein: CASSPLTGATEAFF.